These 5 T cell receptor beta chains share one sample of origin, sequenced in a study of siplizumab effects on memory and regulatory T cells (dated by TCRdb to about 2019). The library was built by means of the immunoSEQ multiplex PCR assay. As stored in TCRdb, this immuneACCESS dataset retains in-frame rearrangements with V and J assigned. A fraction of the clones does not appear; measured against another copy, unresolved V genes explain less than half of the discrepancy, and the remainder lacks a known reason. The sample table contains some 73,000 clones; only one count was recorded for 93% of them. 4.5% to 5% of the sample belongs to the ten largest clones. Specimen: CD8+ T cells sorted from blood. The receptors here all came from a human donor in good health.

CDR3 coding DNA: TGTGCCAGTAGTCCCTCGTCCCACCACGAGCAGTACTTC. It is translated as CASSPSSHHEQYF. This chain links TRBV19 with TRBJ2-7; no clear D gene. The V gene lost 5 bases and the J gene lost 5 bases, with 13 bases spanning the gap. CDR1 LNHDA and CDR2 SQIVND come from the germline V gene (reference sequence). CDR3 size: 13 residues.

The CDR3: CASSLWSGSGANVLTF. CDR3 sequence (DNA): TGTGCCAGCAGTTTATGGTCCGGCTCTGGGGCCAACGTCCTGACTTTC. The chain recombines TRBV27 with TRBJ2-6; D gene uncertain. V was shortened by 1 base and J by 0 bases, with 7 bases between the two germline ends. Germline CDR1 and CDR2: MNHEY and SMNVEV (reference sequence). The CDR3 has 16 amino acids.

This clone was seen just once. The chain combines TRBV5-8 with TRBJ2-1; TRBD2 matches at 14 bases. V lost 4 bases and J lost 4; bases outside the gene matches: 10. In germline, CDR1 is SGHTS, CDR2 YDEGEE. The CDR3 has 18 amino acids. CDR3 nucleotides: TGTGCCAGCAGCCCGGGACTAGCGGGGGACCAACCTTACAATGAGCAGTTCTTC. Protein sequence: CASSPGLAGDQPYNEQFF.

The rearrangement uses TRBV4-1 and TRBJ1-6; D gene ambiguous. The CDR3 loop spans 15 amino acids. V lost 1 base, J lost 5 bases, and 9 bases lay in between. Germline-derived CDR1 and CDR2 are MGHRA and YSYEKL. As DNA, the CDR3 is TGCGCCAGCAGCCAAGGGCCGGACGATAATTCACCCCTCCACTTT. Translation: CASSQGPDDNSPLHF.

V gene TRBV21-1 combines with J gene TRBJ2-7. TRBV21-1 is described as a pseudogene. The CDR3 extends over 13 amino acids. CDR3 DNA: TGTGCCAGCCGACCGGGGGCCTCCTACGAGCAGTACTTC. It translates to CASRPGASYEQYF.